This TCR beta chain was documented in a study of T cell repertoires in cytomegalovirus infection. A single record per CDR3 protein comes from TCRdb applying MiXCR to the reads. The data show 900,000 to 950,000 distinct CDR3 sequences, with 31% seen just once and roughly 13% held by the top ten. General observations from the study: Carriers of CMV and the relevant HLA type were discriminated by public TCR beta frequency.

The CDR3 has 15 amino acids. After removal of 3 bases from V and 3 bases from J, the junction contained 2 bases not matched to a gene. Germline CDR1 SEHNR, CDR2 FQNEAQ (reference sequence). This clonotype was picked up a small number of times. What it binds is not known. V and J are TRBV7-9 and TRBJ2-2; 9 positions agree with TRBD1. The sequence derives from a human donor in good health (CMV status not recorded). Some clones in this sample may be carry-over from other donors' samples. This specimen consisted of cultured CD8+ T cells from PBMCs, obtained from culture after CMV antigen stimulation. The CDR3 region is CASSFGTGHTGELFF. The CDR3 bases are TGTGCCAGCAGCTTCGGGACAGGGCACACCGGGGAGCTGTTTTTT. The entire variable domain, with the rest obtained from reference TRBV7-9 and TRBJ2-2, is as follows: DTGVSQNPRHKITKRGQNVTFRCDPISEHNRLYWYRQTLGQGPEFLTYFQNEAQLEKSRLLSDRFSAERPKGSFSTLEIQRTEQGDSAMYLCASSFGTGHTGELFFGEGSRLTVL.